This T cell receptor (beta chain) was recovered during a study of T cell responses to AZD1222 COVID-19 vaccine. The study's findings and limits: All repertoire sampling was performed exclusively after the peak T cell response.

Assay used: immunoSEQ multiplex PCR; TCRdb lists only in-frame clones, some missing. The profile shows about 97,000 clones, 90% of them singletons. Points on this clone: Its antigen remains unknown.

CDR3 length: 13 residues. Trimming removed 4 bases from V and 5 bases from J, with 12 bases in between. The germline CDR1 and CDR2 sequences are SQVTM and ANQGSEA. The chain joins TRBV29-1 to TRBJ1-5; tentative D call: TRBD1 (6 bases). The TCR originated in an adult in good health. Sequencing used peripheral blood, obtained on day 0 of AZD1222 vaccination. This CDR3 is CSVAGARDQPQHF. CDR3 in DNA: TGCAGCGTTGCAGGGGCGAGGGATCAGCCCCAGCATTTT.